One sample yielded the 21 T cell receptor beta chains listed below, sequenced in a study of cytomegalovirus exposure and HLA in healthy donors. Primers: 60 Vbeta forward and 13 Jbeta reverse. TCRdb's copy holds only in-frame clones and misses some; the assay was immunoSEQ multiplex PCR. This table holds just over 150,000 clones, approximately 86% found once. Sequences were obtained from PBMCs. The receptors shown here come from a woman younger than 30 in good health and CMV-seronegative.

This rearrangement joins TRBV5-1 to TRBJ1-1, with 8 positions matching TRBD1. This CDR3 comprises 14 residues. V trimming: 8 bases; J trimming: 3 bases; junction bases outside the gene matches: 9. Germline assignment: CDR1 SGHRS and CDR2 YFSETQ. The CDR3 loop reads CARSLQGVHTEAFF. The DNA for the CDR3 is TGCGCCAGATCTTTACAGGGGGTGCACACTGAAGCTTTCTTT.

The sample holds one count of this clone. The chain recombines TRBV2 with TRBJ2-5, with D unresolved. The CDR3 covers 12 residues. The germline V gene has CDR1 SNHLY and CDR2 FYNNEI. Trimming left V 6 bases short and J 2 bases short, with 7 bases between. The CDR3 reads CASSRVQETQYF. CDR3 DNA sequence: TGTGCCAGCAGCCGGGTACAAGAGACCCAGTACTTC.

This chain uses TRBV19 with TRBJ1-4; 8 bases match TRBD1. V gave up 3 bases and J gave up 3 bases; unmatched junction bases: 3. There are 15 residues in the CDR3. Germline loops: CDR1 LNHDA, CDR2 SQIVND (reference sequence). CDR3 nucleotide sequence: TGTGCCAGTAGTATTCAGGGGGCGGCTAATGAAAAACTGTTTTTT. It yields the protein CASSIQGAANEKLFF.

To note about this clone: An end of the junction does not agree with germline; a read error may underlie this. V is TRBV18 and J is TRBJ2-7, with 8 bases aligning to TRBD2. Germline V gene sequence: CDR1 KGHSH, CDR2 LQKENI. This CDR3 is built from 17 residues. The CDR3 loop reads CASSPRGSGSLSHEQYF. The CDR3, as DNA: TGTGCCAGCTCACCGCGCGGAAGCGGGAGTCTCTCCCACGAGCAGTACTTC.

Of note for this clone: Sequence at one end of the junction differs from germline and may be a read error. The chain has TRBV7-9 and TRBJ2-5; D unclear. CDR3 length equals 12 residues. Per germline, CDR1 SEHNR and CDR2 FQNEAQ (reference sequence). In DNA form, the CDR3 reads TGTTCCAGCAGCTTCATTTTGGAGACCCAGTACTTC. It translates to CSSSFILETQYF. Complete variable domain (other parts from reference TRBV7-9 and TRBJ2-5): DTGVSQNPRHKITKRGQNVTFRCDPISEHNRLYWYRQTLGQGPEFLTYFQNEAQLEKSRLLSDRFSAERPKGSFSTLEIQRTEQGDSAMYLCSSSFILETQYFGPGTRLLVL.

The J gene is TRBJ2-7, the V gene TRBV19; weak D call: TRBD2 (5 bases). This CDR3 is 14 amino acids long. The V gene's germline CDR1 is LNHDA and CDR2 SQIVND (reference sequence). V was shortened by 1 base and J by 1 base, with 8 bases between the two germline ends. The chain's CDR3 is CASSIGRESYEQYF. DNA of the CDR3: TGTGCCAGTAGTATAGGCCGGGAATCCTACGAGCAGTACTTC.

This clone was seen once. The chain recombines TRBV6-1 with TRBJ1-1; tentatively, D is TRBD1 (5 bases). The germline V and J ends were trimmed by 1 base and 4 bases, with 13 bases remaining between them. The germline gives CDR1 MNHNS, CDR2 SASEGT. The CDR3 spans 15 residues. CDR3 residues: CASSEGLGRGTEAFF. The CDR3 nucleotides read TGTGCCAGCAGTGAAGGTCTGGGGAGGGGCACTGAAGCTTTCTTT.

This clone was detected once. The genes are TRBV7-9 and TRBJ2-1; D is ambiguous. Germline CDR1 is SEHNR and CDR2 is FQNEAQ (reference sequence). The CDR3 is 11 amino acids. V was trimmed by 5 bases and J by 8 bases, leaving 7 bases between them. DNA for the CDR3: TGTGCCAGCAGCCCTGTGTATGAGCAGTTCTTC. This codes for CASSPVYEQFF.

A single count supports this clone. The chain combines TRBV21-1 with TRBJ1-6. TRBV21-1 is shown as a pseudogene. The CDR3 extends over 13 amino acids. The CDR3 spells CASGFGDNSPLHF. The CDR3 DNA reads TGTGCCAGCGGATTCGGAGATAATTCACCCCTCCACTTT.

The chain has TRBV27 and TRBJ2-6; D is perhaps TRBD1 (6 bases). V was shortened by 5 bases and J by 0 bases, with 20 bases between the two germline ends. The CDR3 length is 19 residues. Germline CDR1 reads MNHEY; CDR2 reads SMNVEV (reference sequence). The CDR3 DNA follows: TGTGCCAGCAGTGCGTTACAGGGCGGGTTCCTCTCTGGGGCCAACGTCCTGACTTTC. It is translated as CASSALQGGFLSGANVLTF.

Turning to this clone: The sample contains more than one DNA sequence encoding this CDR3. CDR3 coding DNA: TGTGCCAGCAGTTTAGGGCAGGGCTATGGCTACACCTTC. Its translation: CASSLGQGYGYTF. The rearrangement links TRBV28 to TRBJ1-2; D might be TRBD1 (5 bases). In germline, CDR1 is MDHEN, CDR2 SYDVKM. The CDR3 extends over 13 amino acids. V lost 2 bases and J 4 bases, leaving 8 bases between the germline ends.

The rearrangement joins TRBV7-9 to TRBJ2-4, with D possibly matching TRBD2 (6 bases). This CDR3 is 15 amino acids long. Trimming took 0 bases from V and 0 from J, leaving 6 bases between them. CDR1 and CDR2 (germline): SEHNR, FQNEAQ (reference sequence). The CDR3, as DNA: TGTGCCAGCAGCTTAGCCGGGGGAGCCAAAAACATTCAGTACTTC. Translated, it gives CASSLAGGAKNIQYF.

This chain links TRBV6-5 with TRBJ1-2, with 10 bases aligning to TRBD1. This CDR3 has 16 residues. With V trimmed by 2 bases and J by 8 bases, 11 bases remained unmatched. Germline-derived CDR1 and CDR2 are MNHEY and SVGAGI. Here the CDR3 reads CASSYAGTGDGDGYTF. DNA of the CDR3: TGTGCCAGCAGTTACGCAGGGACAGGGGACGGGGACGGCTACACCTTC.

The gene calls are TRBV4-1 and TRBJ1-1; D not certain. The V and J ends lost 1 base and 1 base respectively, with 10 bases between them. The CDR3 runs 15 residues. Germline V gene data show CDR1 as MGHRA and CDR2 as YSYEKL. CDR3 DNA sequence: TGCGCCAGCAGCCAAGCCGGGTCGGGGAACACTGAAGCTTTCTTT. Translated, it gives CASSQAGSGNTEAFF.

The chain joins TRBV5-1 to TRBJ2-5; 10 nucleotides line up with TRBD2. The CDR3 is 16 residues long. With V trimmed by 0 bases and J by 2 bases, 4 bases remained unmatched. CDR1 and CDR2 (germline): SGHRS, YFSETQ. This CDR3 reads CASSLALAGGQETQYF. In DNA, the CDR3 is TGCGCCAGCAGCTTGGCTTTAGCGGGAGGACAAGAGACCCAGTACTTC.

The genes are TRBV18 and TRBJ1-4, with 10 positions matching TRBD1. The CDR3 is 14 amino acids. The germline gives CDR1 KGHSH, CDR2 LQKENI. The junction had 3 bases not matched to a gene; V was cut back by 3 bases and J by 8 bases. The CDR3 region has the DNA TGTGCCAGCTCACCGGGGACAGGGGACGAAAAACTGTTTTTT. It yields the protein CASSPGTGDEKLFF.

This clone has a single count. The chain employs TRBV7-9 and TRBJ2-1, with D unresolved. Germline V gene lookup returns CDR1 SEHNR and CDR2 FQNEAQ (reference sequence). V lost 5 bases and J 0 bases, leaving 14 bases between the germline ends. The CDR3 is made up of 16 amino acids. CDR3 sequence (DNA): TGTGCCAGCAGCATGACAATCCAGAGCTCCTACAATGAGCAGTTCTTC. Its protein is CASSMTIQSSYNEQFF.

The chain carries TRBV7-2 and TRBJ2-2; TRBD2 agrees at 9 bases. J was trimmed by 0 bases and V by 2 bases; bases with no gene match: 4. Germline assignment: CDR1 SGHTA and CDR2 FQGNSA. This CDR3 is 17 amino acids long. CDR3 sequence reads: CASSLSLAGANTGELFF. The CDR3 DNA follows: TGTGCCAGCAGCTTATCGTTAGCGGGGGCGAACACCGGGGAGCTGTTTTTT.

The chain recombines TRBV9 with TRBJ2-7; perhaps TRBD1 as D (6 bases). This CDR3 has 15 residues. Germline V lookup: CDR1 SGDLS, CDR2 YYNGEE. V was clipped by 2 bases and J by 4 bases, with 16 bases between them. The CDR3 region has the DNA TGTGCCAGCAGCGTCACGGACAGCCATGGGTACGAGCAGTACTTC. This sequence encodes CASSVTDSHGYEQYF.

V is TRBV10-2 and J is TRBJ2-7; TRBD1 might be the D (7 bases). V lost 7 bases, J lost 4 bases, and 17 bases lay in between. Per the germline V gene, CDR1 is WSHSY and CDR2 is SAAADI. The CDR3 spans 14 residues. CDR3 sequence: CASNQGVGGYEQYF. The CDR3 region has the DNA TGCGCCAGCAATCAGGGGGTGGGAGGTTACGAGCAGTACTTC.

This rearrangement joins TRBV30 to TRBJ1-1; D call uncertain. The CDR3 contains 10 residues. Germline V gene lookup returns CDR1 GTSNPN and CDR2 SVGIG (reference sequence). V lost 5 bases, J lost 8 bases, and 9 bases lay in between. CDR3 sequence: CAWARGEAFF. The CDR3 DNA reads TGTGCCTGGGCCCGGGGAGAAGCTTTCTTT. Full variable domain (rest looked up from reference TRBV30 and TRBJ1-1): SQTIHQWPATLVQPVGSPLSLECTVEGTSNPNLYWYRQAAGRGLQLLFYSVGIGQISSEVPQNLSASRPQDRQFILSSKKLLLSDSGFYLCAWARGEAFFGQGTRLTVV.